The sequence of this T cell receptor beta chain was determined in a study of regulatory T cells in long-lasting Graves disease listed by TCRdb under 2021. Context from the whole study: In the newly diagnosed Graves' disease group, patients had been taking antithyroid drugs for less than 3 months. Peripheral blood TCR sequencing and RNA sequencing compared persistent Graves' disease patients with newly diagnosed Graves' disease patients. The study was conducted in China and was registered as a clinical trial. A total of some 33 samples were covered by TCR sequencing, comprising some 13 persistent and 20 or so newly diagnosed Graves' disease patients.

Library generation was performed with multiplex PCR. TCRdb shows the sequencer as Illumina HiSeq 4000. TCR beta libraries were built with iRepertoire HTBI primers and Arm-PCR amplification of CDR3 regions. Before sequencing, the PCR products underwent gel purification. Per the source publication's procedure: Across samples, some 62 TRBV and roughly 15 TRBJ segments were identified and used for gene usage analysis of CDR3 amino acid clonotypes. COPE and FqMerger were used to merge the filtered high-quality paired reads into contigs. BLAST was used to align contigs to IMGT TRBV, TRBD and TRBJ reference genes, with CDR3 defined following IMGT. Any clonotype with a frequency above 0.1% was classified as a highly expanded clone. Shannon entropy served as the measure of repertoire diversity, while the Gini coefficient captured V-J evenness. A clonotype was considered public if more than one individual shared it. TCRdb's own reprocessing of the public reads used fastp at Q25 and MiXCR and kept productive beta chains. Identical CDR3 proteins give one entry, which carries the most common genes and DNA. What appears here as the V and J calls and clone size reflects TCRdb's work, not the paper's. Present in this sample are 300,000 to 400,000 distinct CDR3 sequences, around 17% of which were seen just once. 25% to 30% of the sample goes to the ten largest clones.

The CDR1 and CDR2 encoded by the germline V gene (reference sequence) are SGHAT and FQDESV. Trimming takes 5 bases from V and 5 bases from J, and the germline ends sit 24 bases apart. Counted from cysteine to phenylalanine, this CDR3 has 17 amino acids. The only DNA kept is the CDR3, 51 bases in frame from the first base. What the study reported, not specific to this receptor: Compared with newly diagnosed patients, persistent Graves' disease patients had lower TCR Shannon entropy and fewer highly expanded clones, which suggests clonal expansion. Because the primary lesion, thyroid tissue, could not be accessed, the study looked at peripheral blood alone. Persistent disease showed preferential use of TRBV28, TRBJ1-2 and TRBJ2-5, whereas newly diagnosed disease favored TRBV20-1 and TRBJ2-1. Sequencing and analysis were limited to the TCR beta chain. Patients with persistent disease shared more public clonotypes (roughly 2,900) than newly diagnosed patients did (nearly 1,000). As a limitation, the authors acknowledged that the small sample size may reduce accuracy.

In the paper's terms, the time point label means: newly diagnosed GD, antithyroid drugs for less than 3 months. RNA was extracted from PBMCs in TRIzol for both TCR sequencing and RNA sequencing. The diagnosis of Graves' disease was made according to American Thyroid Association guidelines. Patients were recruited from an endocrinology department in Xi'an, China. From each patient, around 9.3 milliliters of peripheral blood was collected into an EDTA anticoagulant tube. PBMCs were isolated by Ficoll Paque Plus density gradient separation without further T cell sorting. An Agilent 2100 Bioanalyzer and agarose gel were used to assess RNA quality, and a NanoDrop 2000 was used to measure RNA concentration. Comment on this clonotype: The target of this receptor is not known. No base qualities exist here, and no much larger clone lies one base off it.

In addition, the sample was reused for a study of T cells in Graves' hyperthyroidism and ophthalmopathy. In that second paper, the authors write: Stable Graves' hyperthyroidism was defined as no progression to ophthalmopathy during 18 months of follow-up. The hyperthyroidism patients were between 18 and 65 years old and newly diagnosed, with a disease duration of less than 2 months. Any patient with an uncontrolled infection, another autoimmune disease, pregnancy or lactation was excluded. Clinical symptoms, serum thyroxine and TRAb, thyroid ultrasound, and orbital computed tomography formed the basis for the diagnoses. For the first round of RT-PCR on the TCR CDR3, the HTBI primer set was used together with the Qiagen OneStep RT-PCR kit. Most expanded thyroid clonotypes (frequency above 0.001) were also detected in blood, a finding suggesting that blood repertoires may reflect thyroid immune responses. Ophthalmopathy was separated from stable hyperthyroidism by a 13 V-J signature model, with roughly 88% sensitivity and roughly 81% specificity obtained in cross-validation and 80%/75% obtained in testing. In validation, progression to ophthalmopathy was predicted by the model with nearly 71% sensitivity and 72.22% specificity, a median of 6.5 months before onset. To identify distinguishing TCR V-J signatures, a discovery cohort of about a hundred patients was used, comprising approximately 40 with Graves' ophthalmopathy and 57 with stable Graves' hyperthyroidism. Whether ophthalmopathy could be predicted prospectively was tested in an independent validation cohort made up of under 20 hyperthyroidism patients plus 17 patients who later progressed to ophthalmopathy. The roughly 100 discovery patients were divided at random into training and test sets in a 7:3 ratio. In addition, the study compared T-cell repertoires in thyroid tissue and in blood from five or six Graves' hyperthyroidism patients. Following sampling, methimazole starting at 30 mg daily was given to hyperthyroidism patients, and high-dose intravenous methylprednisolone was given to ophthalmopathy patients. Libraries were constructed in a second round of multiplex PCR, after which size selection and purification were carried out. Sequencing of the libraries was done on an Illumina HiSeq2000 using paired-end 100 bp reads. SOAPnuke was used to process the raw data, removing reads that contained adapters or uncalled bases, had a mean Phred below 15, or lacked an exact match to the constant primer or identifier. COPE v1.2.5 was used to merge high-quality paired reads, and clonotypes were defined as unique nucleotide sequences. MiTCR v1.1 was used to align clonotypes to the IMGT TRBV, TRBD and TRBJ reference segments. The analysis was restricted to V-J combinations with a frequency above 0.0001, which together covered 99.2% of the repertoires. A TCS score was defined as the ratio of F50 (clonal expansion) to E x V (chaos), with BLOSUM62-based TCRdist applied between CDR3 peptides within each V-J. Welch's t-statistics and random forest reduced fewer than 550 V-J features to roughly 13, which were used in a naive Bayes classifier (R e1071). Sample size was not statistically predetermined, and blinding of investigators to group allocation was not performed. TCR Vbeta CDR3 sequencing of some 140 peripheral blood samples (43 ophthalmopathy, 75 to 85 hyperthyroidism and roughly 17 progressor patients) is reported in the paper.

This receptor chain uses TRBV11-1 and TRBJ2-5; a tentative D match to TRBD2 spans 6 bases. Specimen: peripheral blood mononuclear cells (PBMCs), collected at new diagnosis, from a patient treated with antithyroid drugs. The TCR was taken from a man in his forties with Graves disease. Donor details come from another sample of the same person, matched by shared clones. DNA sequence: TGTGCCAGCAGCCTCCCCAACCCCGGGAGCCTCGGGGAGACCCAGTACTTC. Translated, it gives CASSLPNPGSLGETQYF. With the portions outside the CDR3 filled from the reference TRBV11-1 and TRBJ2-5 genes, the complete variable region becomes EAEVAQSPRYKITEKSQAVAFWCDPISGHATLYWYRQILGQGPELLVQFQDESVVDDSQLPKDRFSAERLKGVDSTLKIQPAELGDSAMYLCASSLPNPGSLGETQYFGPGTRLLVL.